These 23 T cell receptor beta chains originate from one sample sequenced in a study of blood T cell repertoires in COVID-19. The repertoire was sequenced with immunoSEQ multiplex PCR; TCRdb's copy has only in-frame clones and lacks some. Of hundreds of thousands of clones in the sample, around 90% were seen once. Material for sequencing was peripheral blood. Receptor source: a young man with active or convalescent COVID-19.

This chain links TRBV15 with TRBJ2-5, with 8 bases that match TRBD1. CDR1 and CDR2 (germline): LNHNV, YYDKDF (reference sequence). This CDR3 has 14 amino acids. V trimming: 5 bases; J trimming: 1 base; junction bases outside the gene matches: 3. The CDR3 spells CATSGDRSQETQYF. CDR3 DNA sequence: TGTGCCACCAGCGGGGACAGGTCCCAAGAGACCCAGTACTTC.

The count of this clone is one. The rearrangement uses TRBV19 and TRBJ1-2; no clear D gene. The CDR3 is 16 residues long. Trimming left V 2 bases short and J 6 bases short, with 19 bases between. Germline CDR1 is LNHDA and CDR2 is SQIVND (reference sequence). The CDR3 region has the DNA TGTGCCAGTAGTATATTGGCGCCAGGTTCCTCAGATGGCTACACCTTC. It specifies CASSILAPGSSDGYTF.

This chain links TRBV7-3 with TRBJ2-7, with 9 bases aligning to TRBD1. The V segment lost 5 bases and the J segment 5 bases; nucleotides outside the gene matches: 16. Looked up from germline, CDR1 is SGHTA and CDR2 is FQGTGA. The CDR3 has 17 residues. The CDR3 DNA follows: TGTGCCAGCAGCGCCCGTAATAACCGGGACAGGGCCCACGAGCAGTACTTC. Its protein is CASSARNNRDRAHEQYF.

J is TRBJ1-2 and V is TRBV10-3; TRBD1 agrees at 11 bases. The V and J ends lost 8 bases and 2 bases, in that order; junction bases with no gene match: 1. Germline loops: CDR1 ENHRY, CDR2 SYGVKD. The CDR3 sequence is 13 residues long. The CDR3 bases are TGTGCCATCGGACAGGGGGCGAACTATGGCTACACCTTC. Encoded protein: CAIGQGANYGYTF.

This clone was seen only a few times. The V call is TRBV7-2, the J call TRBJ1-1; a weak D match, TRBD1 (5 bases). The CDR3 has 13 residues. Trimming stripped 1 base from V and 4 bases from J, with 7 bases between. Germline CDR1 and CDR2: SGHTA and FQGNSA. Written as DNA, the CDR3 is TGTGCCAGCAGCTTAGGGGGGGGCACTGAAGCTTTCTTT. It translates to CASSLGGGTEAFF.

The chain carries TRBV28 and TRBJ1-5, with 7 bases that match TRBD1. Germline V gives CDR1 MDHEN, CDR2 SYDVKM. Trimming at V came to 5 bases and at J to 1 base, leaving 8 bases not matched to a gene. The CDR3 contains 16 residues. CDR3 nucleotides: TGTGCCAGCAGTCCACTACCGGGACAGAGCAATCAGCCCCAGCATTTT. This encodes CASSPLPGQSNQPQHF.

The chain is built from TRBV3-1 (or the pseudogene TRBV3-2) and TRBJ2-2; 7 nucleotides line up with TRBD2. The CDR3 runs 16 residues. Germline V gives CDR1 LGHDT, CDR2 YNNKEL (reference sequence). Trimming removed 3 bases from V and 4 bases from J; junction bases left unmatched: 8. The CDR3 DNA reads as TGTGCCAGCAGCCACCGCGGGGGTGAGGCCACCGGGGAGCTGTTTTTT. Translating it yields CASSHRGGEATGELFF.

V and J are TRBV3-1 (or the pseudogene TRBV3-2) and TRBJ2-7; no definite D call. This CDR3 contains 12 residues. Germline V gene lookup returns CDR1 LGHDT and CDR2 YNNKEL (reference sequence). The V end was cut by 3 bases, the J end by 3 bases, with 6 bases between. The CDR3 sequence is CASSQLDYEQYF. The DNA for the CDR3 is TGTGCCAGCAGCCAGCTAGACTACGAGCAGTACTTC.

The chain carries TRBV5-6 and TRBJ2-7, with 10 bases identical to TRBD2. The trim removed 5 bases at V and 5 bases at J, leaving 13 bases unmatched. CDR3 length: 16 residues. CDR1 is SGHDT and CDR2 is YYEEEE in the germline V gene. The CDR3: CASSYPLAGVFHEQYF. The CDR3 DNA reads TGTGCCAGCAGTTACCCTCTAGCGGGAGTCTTCCACGAGCAGTACTTC.

This rearrangement joins TRBV2 to TRBJ2-7; D is uncertain. The CDR3 is 13 amino acids. The germline gives CDR1 SNHLY, CDR2 FYNNEI. V was pared by 4 bases and J by 2 bases, with 9 bases between. The CDR3 is CASSGHNPYEQYF. The CDR3 region has the DNA TGTGCCAGCAGTGGACACAATCCCTACGAGCAGTACTTC.

V usage is TRBV4-3 and J usage is TRBJ2-1; D is unclear. The CDR3 is 15 residues long. CDR1 LGHNA and CDR2 YSLEER come from the germline V gene. The V gene lost 0 bases and the J gene lost 0 bases, with 6 bases spanning the gap. The CDR3 loop reads CASSQEQSSYNEQFF. The CDR3 bases are TGCGCCAGCAGCCAAGAACAGAGCTCCTACAATGAGCAGTTCTTC.

V usage is TRBV25-1 and J usage is TRBJ1-1; no definite D call. Per the germline V gene, CDR1 is MGHDK and CDR2 is SYGVNS. V dropped 0 bases and J dropped 0 bases, with 8 bases sitting between them. The CDR3 loop spans 15 amino acids. The CDR3 here is CASSEYGQMNTEAFF. CDR3 bases: TGTGCCAGCAGTGAATATGGCCAGATGAACACTGAAGCTTTCTTT.

A few counts support this clone. As DNA, the CDR3 is TGTGCCACCATGGGGGGTTGGGCTGAAGCTTTCTTT. Protein product: CATMGGWAEAFF. The genes are TRBV10-3 and TRBJ1-1, with a tentative D call TRBD1 (5 bases). The germline V gene has CDR1 ENHRY and CDR2 SYGVKD. The V end lost 10 bases, the J end lost 6 bases, and 15 bases lay between the germline ends. This CDR3 spans 12 amino acids.

V usage is TRBV19 and J usage is TRBJ1-5; D remains ambiguous. Trimming left V 3 bases short and J 5 bases short, with 11 bases between. Per germline, CDR1 LNHDA and CDR2 SQIVND (reference sequence). This CDR3 spans 14 amino acids. The CDR3 coding sequence is TGTGCCAGTAGTATCCCGAGTGATTATCAGCCCCAGCATTTT. This encodes CASSIPSDYQPQHF.

V usage is TRBV16 and J usage is TRBJ1-1; 9 bases map to TRBD1. V gave up 7 bases and J gave up 11 bases; unmatched junction bases: 8. Germline-derived CDR1 and CDR2 are KGHSY and FQNENV. This CDR3 has 12 residues. The CDR3: CASNQEGQGAFF. The CDR3 DNA sequence: TGTGCCAGCAACCAGGAGGGACAGGGTGCTTTCTTT.

The chain couples TRBV28 to TRBJ2-7; D remains ambiguous. CDR3 size: 15 residues. CDR1 and CDR2 (germline): MDHEN, SYDVKM. V was clipped by 4 bases and J by 0 bases, with 13 bases between them. The CDR3 loop is CASSSPPLSSYEQYF. The CDR3, as DNA: TGTGCCAGCAGTTCCCCCCCCCTTAGCTCCTACGAGCAGTACTTC.

The V call is TRBV27, the J call TRBJ1-3; D not certain. Germline V gives CDR1 MNHEY, CDR2 SMNVEV (reference sequence). The V and J ends lost 8 bases and 1 base respectively, with 9 bases between them. This CDR3 contains 13 residues. The CDR3 reads CASGEGSGNTIYF. The CDR3, as DNA: TGTGCCAGCGGAGAGGGATCTGGAAACACCATATATTTT.

The chain uses TRBV7-8 and TRBJ2-5; TRBD1 is a possible D gene (5 bases). This CDR3 spans 15 amino acids. Per the germline V gene, CDR1 is SGHVS and CDR2 is FQNEAQ. The V and J ends lost 0 bases and 3 bases respectively, with 11 bases between them. This CDR3 is CASSLAATEEETQYF. CDR3 DNA: TGTGCCAGCAGCTTAGCTGCGACAGAGGAAGAGACCCAGTACTTC.

CDR3 DNA sequence: TGTGCCAGCAGGCTAGACAGCCCTGGGGCCAACGTCCTGACTTTC. It translates to CASRLDSPGANVLTF. The chain employs TRBV6-5 and TRBJ2-6; possible D gene TRBD1, 5 bases. V lost 6 bases to trimming and J lost 2 bases, with 11 bases between them. The CDR3 consists of 15 residues. Germline V CDR1 and CDR2: MNHEY, SVGAGI.

The V gene is TRBV4-1, the J gene TRBJ2-7; tentative D call: TRBD1 (6 bases). This CDR3 has 15 residues. Germline lookup yields CDR1 MGHRA and CDR2 YSYEKL. V was shortened by 5 bases and J by 0 bases, with 14 bases between the two germline ends. The CDR3 reads CASSSPTGSSYEQYF. Written as DNA, the CDR3 is TGCGCCAGCAGCTCACCAACAGGGAGCTCCTACGAGCAGTACTTC.

The J gene is TRBJ2-7, the V gene TRBV18; 11 bases map to TRBD2. The CDR3 loop spans 15 amino acids. Looked up from germline, CDR1 is KGHSH and CDR2 is LQKENI. The junction had 6 bases not matched to a gene; V was cut back by 4 bases and J by 4 bases. CDR3 bases: TGTGCCAGCTCACACACGGGACTAGCGGTGTACGAGCAGTACTTC. It codes for CASSHTGLAVYEQYF.

The V call is TRBV5-8, the J call TRBJ1-5; D call uncertain. Germline loops: CDR1 SGHTS, CDR2 YDEGEE. The CDR3 sequence is 12 residues long. V gave up 1 base and J gave up 6 bases, with 5 bases separating them. The CDR3, as DNA: TGTGCCAGCAGCTTGTACGGTCAGCCCCAGCATTTT. Amino acid sequence: CASSLYGQPQHF.

The chain joins TRBV28 to TRBJ2-2; 8 nucleotides agree with TRBD1. Looked up from germline, CDR1 is MDHEN and CDR2 is SYDVKM. Trimming cost V 3 bases and J 6 bases; bases outside gene matches: 12. The CDR3 is made up of 17 amino acids. The DNA of the CDR3 is TGTGCCAGCAGTTTGGTGCCTGGACAGGGTTTCGCCGGGGAGCTGTTTTTT. Protein: CASSLVPGQGFAGELFF.